This TCR beta chain was found in a study of CD8 T cells in ankylosing spondylitis. Whole-study results and caveats: Matched synovial fluid from ankylosing spondylitis patients was reported to be enriched for disease-linked clones. Characteristic of ankylosing spondylitis blood, it appeared, was a TCR beta motif comprising eight highly homologous variants.

TCRdb fed the 5' RACE reads into MiXCR, producing one record per CDR3 protein. The sample lists around 480,000 distinct CDR3 sequences, 17% seen once, with approximately 1% in the top ten. Germline V gene sequence: CDR1 LGHDT, CDR2 YNNKEL (reference sequence). J lost 7 bases, V lost 0 bases, and 13 bases had no gene match. The CDR3 contains 18 residues. With respect to this clonotype: Its antigen remains unidentified.

The source is a male donor with ankylosing spondylitis. The chain carries TRBV3-1 and TRBJ2-1; 9 positions match TRBD2. Source material: blood, either unsorted or a sorted T cell fraction (not recorded which). DNA of the CDR3: TGTGCCAGCAGCCAAGACCTTGCGCGGCGGGAGGGGGGAAATGAGCAGTTCTTC. Its protein product is CASSQDLARREGGNEQFF.